This entry describes one TCR beta chain. The sample comes from a study of cytomegalovirus exposure and HLA in healthy donors. Overall study context: There were roughly 120 million unique TCR beta sequences, drawn from about 180 million T cells, in an earlier analysis.

V lost 7 bases to trimming and J lost 4 bases, with 16 bases between them. CDR1 and CDR2 (germline): SGHTA, FQGNSA. The length of the CDR3 is 14 residues. PCR involved 60 Vbeta and 13 Jbeta primers. Some clones are missing from TCRdb's copy, which holds only in-frame ones; the method was immunoSEQ multiplex PCR. This table holds under 150,000 clones, roughly 83% found once. This clonotype was obtained from a girl aged 2 to 9 in good health and CMV-seronegative. Input material: PBMCs. This chain links TRBV7-2 with TRBJ1-2; D call uncertain. Here the CDR3 DNA reads TGTGCCAGCAACCCACGGGGAGGGAGCTATGGCTACACCTTC. It encodes CASNPRGGSYGYTF.